This T cell receptor beta chain was sequenced for a study of control samples from healthy donors and cancer patients. Libraries were prepared by immunoSEQ multiplex PCR; TCRdb keeps only in-frame clonotypes and omits some of them. Among over 40,000 clones listed, 88% were seen once. Germline CDR1 and CDR2: SGHRS and YFSETQ. Trimming took 0 bases from V and 4 from J; bases not matched to a gene: 5. The CDR3 contains 15 residues. The source of this sequence is a man in his fifties or sixties with head and neck cancer. The sample consisted of PBMCs. This chain joins TRBV5-1 and TRBJ2-7, with 9 bases fitting TRBD2. CDR3 DNA: TGCGCCAGCAGCTTGGAAGGGACTAGCCCTTACGAGCAGTACTTC. Amino acid sequence: CASSLEGTSPYEQYF.